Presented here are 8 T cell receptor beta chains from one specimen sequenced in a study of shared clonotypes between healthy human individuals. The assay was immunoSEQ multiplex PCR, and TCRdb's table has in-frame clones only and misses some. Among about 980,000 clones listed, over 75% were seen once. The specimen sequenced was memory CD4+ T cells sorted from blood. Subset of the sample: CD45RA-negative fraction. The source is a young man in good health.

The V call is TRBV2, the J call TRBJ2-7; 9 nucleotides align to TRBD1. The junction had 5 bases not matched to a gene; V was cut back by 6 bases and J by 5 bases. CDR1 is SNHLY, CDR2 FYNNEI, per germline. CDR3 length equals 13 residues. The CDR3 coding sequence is TGTGCCAGCAGACCGACAGGGGGGAACGAGCAGTACTTC. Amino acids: CASRPTGGNEQYF.

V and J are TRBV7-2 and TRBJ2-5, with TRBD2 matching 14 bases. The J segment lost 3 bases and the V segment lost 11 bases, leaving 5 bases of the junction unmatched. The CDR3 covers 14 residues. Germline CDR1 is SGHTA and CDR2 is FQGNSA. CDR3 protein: CAGGTSGSEETQYF. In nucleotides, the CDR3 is TGTGCCGGGGGGACTAGCGGGAGTGAAGAGACCCAGTACTTC.

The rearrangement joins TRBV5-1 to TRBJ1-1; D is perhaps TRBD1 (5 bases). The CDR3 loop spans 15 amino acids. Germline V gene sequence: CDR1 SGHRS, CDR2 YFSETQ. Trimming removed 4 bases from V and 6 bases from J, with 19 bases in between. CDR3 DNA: TGCGCCAGCAGCAATTTTCAGGGAGGTAAGGCTGAAGCTTTCTTT. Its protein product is CASSNFQGGKAEAFF.

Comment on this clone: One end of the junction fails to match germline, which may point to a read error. In DNA form, the CDR3 reads TGCGCCAGCACGGCCAGTGGAGGACAAGCGACCCAGTACTTC. Translated, it gives CASTASGGQATQYF. The J gene is TRBJ2-5, the V gene TRBV5-1; D possibly uses TRBD1 or TRBD2 (5 bases each). This CDR3 has 14 amino acids. Germline V gives CDR1 SGHRS, CDR2 YFSETQ.

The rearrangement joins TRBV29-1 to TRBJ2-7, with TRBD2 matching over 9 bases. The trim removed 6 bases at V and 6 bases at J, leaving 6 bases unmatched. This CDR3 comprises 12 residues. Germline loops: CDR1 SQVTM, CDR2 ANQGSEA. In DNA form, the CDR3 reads TGCAGCGTCGACCGCGGGGGGGGCGAGCAGTACTTC. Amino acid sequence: CSVDRGGGEQYF.

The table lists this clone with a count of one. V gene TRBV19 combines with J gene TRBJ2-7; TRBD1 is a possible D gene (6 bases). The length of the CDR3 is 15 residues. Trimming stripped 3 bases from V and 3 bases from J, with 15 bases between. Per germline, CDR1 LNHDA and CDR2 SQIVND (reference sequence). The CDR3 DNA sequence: TGTGCCAGTAGTATTAAAAGGGGGTTAATCTACGAGCAGTACTTC. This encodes CASSIKRGLIYEQYF.

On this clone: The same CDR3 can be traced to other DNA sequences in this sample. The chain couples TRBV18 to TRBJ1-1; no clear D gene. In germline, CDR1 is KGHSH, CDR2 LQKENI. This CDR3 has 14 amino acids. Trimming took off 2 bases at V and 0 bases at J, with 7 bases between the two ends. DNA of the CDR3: TGTGCCAGCTCACCATCCCAGCTGAACACTGAAGCTTTCTTT. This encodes CASSPSQLNTEAFF.

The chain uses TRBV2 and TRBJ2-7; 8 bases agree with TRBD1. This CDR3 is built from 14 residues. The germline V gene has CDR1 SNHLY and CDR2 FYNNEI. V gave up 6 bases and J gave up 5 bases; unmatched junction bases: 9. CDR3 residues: CASRAQGVAHEQYF. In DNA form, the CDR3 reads TGTGCCAGCAGGGCACAGGGGGTGGCCCACGAGCAGTACTTC.